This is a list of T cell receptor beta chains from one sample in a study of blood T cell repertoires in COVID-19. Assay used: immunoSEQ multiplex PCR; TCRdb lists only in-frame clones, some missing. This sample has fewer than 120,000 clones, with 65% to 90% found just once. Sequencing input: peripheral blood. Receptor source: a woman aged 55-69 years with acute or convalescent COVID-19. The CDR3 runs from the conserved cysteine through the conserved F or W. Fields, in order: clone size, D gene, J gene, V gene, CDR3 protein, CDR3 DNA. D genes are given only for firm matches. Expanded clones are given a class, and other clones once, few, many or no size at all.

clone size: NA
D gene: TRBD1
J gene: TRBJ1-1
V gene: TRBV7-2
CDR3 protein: CASSTTGGSHTEAFF
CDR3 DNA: TGTGCCAGCAGCACAACAGGGGGAAGTCACACTGAAGCTTTCTTT

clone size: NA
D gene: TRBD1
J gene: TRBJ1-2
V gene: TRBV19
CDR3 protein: CASSRPFPDRPRHGYTF
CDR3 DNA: TGTGCCAGTAGTAGACCATTTCCGGACAGGCCCCGGCATGGCTACACCTTC

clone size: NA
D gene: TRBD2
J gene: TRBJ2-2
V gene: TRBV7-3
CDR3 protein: CASSLSAGGNTGELFF
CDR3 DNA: TGTGCCAGCAGCCTGTCAGCGGGGGGGAACACCGGGGAGCTGTTTTTT

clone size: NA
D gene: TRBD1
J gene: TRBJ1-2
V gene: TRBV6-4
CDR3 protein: CASSDSDRSYGYTF
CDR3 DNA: TGTGCCAGCAGTGACTCGGACAGGAGCTATGGCTACACCTTC

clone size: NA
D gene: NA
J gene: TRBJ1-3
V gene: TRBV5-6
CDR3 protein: CASSRRDTGNTIYF
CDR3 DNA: TGTGCCAGCAGCCGACGGGACACTGGAAACACCATATATTTT

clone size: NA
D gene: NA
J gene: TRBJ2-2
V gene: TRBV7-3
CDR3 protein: CASSSANTGELFF
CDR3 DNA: TGTGCCAGCAGCTCCGCGAACACCGGGGAGCTGTTTTTT

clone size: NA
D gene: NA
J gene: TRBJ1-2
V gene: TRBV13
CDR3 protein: CASSLDRGVGYTF
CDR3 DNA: TGTGCCAGCAGCTTAGACCGGGGGGTTGGCTACACCTTC

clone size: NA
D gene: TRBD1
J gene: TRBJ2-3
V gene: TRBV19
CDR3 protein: CASSGGTGRTDTQYF
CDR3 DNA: TGTGCCAGTAGTGGGGGGACAGGGAGGACAGATACGCAGTATTTT

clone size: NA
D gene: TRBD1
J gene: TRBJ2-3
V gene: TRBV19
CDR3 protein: CASSVGTGGADTQYF
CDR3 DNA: TGTGCCAGTAGTGTGGGGACAGGGGGTGCAGATACGCAGTATTTT

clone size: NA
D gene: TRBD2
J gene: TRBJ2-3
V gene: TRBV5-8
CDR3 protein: CASSLAPWRGTDTQYF
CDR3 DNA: TGTGCCAGCAGCTTGGCTCCGTGGCGGGGGACAGATACGCAGTATTTT

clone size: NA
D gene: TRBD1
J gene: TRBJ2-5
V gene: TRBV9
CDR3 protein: CASGGTGGRETQYF
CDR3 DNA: TGTGCCAGCGGAGGGACAGGGGGCAGGGAGACCCAGTACTTC

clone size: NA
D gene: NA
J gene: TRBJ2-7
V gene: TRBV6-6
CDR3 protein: CASSYGGSEQYF
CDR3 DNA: TGTGCCAGCAGTTACGGGGGGTCCGAGCAGTACTTC

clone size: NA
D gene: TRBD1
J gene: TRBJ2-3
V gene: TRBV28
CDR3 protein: CASSLISGGADTQYF
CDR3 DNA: TGTGCCAGCAGTTTGATCTCAGGGGGCGCAGATACGCAGTATTTT

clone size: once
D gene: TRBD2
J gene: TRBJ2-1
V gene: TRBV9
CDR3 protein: CASSVGGGEGNEQFF
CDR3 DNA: TGTGCCAGCAGCGTAGGCGGGGGGGAAGGGAATGAGCAGTTCTTC

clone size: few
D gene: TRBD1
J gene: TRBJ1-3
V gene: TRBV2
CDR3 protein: CASSHPSDRAQNTIYF
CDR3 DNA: TGTGCCAGCAGTCACCCCTCGGACAGGGCCCAGAACACCATATATTTT

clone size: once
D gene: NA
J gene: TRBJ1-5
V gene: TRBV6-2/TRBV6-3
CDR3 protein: CASSFLGGQPQHF
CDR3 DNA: TGTGCCAGCAGTTTCCTGGGGGGGCAGCCCCAGCATTTT

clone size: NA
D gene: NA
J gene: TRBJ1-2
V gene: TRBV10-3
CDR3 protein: CAISMDSNYGYTF
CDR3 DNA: TGTGCCATCAGTATGGACAGTAACTATGGCTACACCTTC

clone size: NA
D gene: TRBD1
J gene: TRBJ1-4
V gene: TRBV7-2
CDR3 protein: CASSGRYRGQGEKLFF
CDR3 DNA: TGTGCCAGCAGCGGACGATACAGGGGGCAAGGGGAAAAACTGTTTTTT

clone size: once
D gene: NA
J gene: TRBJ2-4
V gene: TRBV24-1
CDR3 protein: CATSDRPRSGLAKNIQYF
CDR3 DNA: TGTGCCACCAGTGATCGGCCCCGTAGCGGCCTAGCCAAAAACATTCAGTACTTC

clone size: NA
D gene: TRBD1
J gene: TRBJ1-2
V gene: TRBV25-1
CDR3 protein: CASSDSGQYYGYTF
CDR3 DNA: TGTGCCAGCAGTGATTCGGGACAGTACTATGGCTACACCTTC

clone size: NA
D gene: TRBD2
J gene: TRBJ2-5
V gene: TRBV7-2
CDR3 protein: CASSLGLAGGQETQYF
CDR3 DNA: TGTGCCAGCAGCTTAGGACTAGCGGGGGGGCAAGAGACCCAGTACTTC

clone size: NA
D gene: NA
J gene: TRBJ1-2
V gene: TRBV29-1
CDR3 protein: CSVGGQGGYTF
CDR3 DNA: TGCAGCGTTGGGGGCCAGGGGGGCTACACCTTC

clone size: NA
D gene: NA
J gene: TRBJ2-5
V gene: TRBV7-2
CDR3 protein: CASRRPGVSQEQTQYF
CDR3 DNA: TGTGCCAGCCGACGCCCGGGTGTTTCACAAGAGCAGACCCAGTACTTC

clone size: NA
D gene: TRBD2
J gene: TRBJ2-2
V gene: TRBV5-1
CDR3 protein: CASSLLAEHTGELFF
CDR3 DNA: TGCGCCAGCAGCCTCCTAGCGGAACACACCGGGGAGCTGTTTTTT

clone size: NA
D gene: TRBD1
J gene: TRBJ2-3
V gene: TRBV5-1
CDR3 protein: CASRWTGRTDTQYF
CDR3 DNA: TGCGCCAGCAGATGGACAGGGCGGACGGATACGCAGTATTTT

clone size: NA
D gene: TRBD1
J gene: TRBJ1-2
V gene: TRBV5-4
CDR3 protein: CASSPRTGDYGYTF
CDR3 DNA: TGTGCCAGCAGCCCAAGGACAGGGGACTATGGCTACACCTTC

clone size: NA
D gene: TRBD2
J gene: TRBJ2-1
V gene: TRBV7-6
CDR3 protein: CASSLALAAGGSDEQFF
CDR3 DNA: TGTGCCAGCAGCTTAGCGCTTGCAGCGGGGGGCAGCGATGAGCAGTTCTTC

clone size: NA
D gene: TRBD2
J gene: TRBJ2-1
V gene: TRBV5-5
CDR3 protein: CASSLERGLVYNEQFF
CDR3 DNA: TGTGCCAGCAGCTTGGAGCGGGGGTTAGTCTACAATGAGCAGTTCTTC

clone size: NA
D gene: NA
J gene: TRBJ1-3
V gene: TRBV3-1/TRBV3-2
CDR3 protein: CASSHRQSSGNTIYF
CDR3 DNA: TGTGCCAGCAGCCACCGACAGAGCTCTGGAAACACCATATATTTT

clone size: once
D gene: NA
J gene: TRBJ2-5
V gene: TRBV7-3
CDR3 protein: CASSLTGNRETQYF
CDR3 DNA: TGTGCCAGCAGCTTAACGGGGAACAGGGAGACCCAGTACTTC

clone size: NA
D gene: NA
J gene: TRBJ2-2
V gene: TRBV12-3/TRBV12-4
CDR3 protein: CASRNRVVGELFF
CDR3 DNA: TGTGCCAGCAGAAACAGGGTCGTCGGGGAGCTGTTTTTT

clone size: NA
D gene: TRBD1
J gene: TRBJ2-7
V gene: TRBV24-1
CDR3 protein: CATSDPGQNSYEQYF
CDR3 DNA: TGTGCCACCAGTGACCCGGGACAGAACTCCTACGAGCAGTACTTC

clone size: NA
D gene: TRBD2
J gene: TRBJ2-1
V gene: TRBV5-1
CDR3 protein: CASSGLAGALYNEQFF
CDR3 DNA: TGCGCCAGCAGCGGACTAGCGGGGGCCCTATACAATGAGCAGTTCTTC

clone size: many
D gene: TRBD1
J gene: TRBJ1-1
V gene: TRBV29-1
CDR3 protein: CSVNSQGATEAFF
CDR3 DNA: TGCAGCGTCAACTCACAGGGGGCGACTGAAGCTTTCTTT

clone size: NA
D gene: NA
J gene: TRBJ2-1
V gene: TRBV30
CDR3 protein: CAWSVAPRGSYNEQFF
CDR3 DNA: TGTGCCTGGAGTGTAGCCCCCAGGGGATCCTACAATGAGCAGTTCTTC

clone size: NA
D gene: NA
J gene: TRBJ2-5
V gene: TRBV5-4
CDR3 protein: CASSLFVGEETQYF
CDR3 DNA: TGTGCCAGCAGCTTGTTCGTGGGAGAAGAGACCCAGTACTTC

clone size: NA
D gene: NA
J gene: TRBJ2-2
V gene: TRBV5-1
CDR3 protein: CASSFNGGQDTGELFF
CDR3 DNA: TGCGCCAGCAGTTTCAACGGGGGTCAGGACACCGGGGAGCTGTTTTTT